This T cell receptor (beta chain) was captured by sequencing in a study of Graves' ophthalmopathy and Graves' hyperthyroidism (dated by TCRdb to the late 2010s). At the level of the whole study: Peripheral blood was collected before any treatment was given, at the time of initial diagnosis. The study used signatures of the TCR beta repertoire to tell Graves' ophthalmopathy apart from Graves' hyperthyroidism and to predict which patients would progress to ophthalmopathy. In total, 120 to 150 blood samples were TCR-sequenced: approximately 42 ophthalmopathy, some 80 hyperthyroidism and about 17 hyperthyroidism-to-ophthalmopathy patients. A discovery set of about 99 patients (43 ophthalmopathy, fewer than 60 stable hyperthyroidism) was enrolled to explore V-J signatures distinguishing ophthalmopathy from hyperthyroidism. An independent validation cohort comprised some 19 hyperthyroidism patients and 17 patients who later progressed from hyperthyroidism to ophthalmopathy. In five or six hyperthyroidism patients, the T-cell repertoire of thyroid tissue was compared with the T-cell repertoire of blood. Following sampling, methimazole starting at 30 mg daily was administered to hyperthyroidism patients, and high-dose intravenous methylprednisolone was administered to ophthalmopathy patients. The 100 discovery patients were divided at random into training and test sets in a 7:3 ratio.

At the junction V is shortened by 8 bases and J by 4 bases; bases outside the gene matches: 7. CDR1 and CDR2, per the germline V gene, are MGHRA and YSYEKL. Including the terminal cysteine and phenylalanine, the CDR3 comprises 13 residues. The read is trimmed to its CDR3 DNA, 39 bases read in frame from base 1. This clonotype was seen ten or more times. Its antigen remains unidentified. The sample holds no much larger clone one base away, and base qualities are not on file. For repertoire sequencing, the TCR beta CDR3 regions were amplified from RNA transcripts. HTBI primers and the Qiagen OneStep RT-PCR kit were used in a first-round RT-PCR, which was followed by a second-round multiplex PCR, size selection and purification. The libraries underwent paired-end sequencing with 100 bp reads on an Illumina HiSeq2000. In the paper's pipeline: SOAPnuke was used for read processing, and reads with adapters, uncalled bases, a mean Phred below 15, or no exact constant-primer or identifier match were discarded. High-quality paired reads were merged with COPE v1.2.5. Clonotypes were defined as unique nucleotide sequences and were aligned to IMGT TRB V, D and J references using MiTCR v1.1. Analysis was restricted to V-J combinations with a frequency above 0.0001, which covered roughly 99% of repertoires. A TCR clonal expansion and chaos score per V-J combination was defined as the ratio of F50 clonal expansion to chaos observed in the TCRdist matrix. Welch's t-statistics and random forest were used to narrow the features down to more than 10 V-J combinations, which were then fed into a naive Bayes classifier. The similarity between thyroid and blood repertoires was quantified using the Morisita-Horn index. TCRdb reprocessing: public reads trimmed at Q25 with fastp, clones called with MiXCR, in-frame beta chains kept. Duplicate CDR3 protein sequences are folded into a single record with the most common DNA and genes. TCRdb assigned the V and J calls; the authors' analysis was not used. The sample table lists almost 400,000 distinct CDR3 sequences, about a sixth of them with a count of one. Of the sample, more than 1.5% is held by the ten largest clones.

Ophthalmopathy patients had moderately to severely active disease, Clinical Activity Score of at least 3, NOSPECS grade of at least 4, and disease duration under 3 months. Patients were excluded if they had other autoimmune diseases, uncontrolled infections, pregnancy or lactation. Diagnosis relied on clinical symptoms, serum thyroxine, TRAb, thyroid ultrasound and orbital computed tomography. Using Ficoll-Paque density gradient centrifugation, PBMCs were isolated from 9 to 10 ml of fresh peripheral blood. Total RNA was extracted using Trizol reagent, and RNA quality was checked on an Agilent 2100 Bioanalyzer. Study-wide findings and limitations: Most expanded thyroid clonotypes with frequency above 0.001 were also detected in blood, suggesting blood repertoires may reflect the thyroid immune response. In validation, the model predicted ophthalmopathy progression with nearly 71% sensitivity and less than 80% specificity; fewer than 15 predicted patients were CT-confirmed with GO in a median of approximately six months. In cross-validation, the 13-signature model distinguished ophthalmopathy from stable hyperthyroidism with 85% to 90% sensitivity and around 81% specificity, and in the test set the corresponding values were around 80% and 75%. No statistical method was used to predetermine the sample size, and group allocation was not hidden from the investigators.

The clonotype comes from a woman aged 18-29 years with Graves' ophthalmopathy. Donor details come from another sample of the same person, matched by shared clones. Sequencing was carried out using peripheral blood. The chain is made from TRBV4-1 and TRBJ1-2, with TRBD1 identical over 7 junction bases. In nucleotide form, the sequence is TGCGCCAGCCGACAGGGAGGTTCCTATGGCTACACCTTC. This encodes CASRQGGSYGYTF.